This is a list of T cell receptor beta chains from one sample in a study of blood T cell repertoires in COVID-19. Here immunoSEQ multiplex PCR was the method, and the copy in TCRdb shows in-frame clones only, minus some. The sample has 95,000 to 120,000 clones; roughly 80% are singletons. The sequencing input was peripheral blood. The receptors were gathered from a woman aged 40 to 50 with acute or convalescent COVID-19. The conserved cysteine and the conserved F or W are not part of the CDR3 here. Fields, in order: V gene, clone size, J gene, CDR3 protein. Clone sizes are given selectively: once, few, many, or a class where the clone is expanded.

v_call: TRBV7-2; clone_size: -; j_call: TRBJ2-2; cdr3_aa: ASSFGNTGELF
v_call: TRBV2; clone_size: -; j_call: TRBJ1-6; cdr3_aa: ASGDTSSPLH
v_call: TRBV3-1/TRBV3-2; clone_size: -; j_call: TRBJ1-2; cdr3_aa: ASTDRVNGYT
v_call: TRBV4-3; clone_size: -; j_call: TRBJ2-7; cdr3_aa: ASSPDQTGSYEQY
v_call: TRBV19; clone_size: -; j_call: TRBJ1-1; cdr3_aa: ASTDRGKAF
v_call: TRBV3-1/TRBV3-2; clone_size: -; j_call: TRBJ1-3; cdr3_aa: ASSPKNSGNTIY
v_call: TRBV3-1/TRBV3-2; clone_size: once; j_call: TRBJ1-2; cdr3_aa: ASSQWDRDHYGYT
v_call: TRBV18; clone_size: -; j_call: TRBJ1-1; cdr3_aa: ASSPPRYGGDTEAF
v_call: TRBV7-2; clone_size: once; j_call: TRBJ2-3; cdr3_aa: ASSLKFSDTQY
v_call: TRBV5-1; clone_size: once; j_call: TRBJ2-4; cdr3_aa: ASSPLAGVDIQY
v_call: TRBV15; clone_size: -; j_call: TRBJ1-6; cdr3_aa: ATSRESGVSPLH
v_call: TRBV7-9; clone_size: -; j_call: TRBJ1-5; cdr3_aa: ASSLTGGDQPQH
v_call: TRBV7-9; clone_size: -; j_call: TRBJ1-1; cdr3_aa: ASSQTGNTEAF
v_call: TRBV2; clone_size: -; j_call: TRBJ1-2; cdr3_aa: ASSEDSLSDGYT
v_call: TRBV19; clone_size: -; j_call: TRBJ2-2; cdr3_aa: ASSITGENTGELF
v_call: TRBV7-9; clone_size: -; j_call: TRBJ1-6; cdr3_aa: ASSLISDNSPLH
v_call: TRBV9; clone_size: -; j_call: TRBJ1-6; cdr3_aa: ASSVEGTGNSPLH
v_call: TRBV7-2; clone_size: -; j_call: TRBJ2-3; cdr3_aa: ASTFLVPGDTQY
v_call: TRBV3-1/TRBV3-2; clone_size: -; j_call: TRBJ1-1; cdr3_aa: ASSQPTGTGTMNTEAF
v_call: TRBV30; clone_size: -; j_call: TRBJ1-5; cdr3_aa: AWAGASNQPQH
v_call: TRBV9; clone_size: -; j_call: TRBJ2-1; cdr3_aa: ASSVDPHSGDSSYNEQF
v_call: TRBV9; clone_size: once; j_call: TRBJ2-3; cdr3_aa: ASSSGTGGDTQY
v_call: TRBV18; clone_size: -; j_call: TRBJ1-3; cdr3_aa: ASSPRRDSGNTIY
v_call: TRBV12-3/TRBV12-4; clone_size: -; j_call: TRBJ1-2; cdr3_aa: ASSLSPLGYT
v_call: TRBV9; clone_size: -; j_call: TRBJ1-6; cdr3_aa: ASSVDGQGSPLH
v_call: TRBV5-4; clone_size: -; j_call: TRBJ2-7; cdr3_aa: ASSLGASGGAREQY